Following are 23 T cell receptor beta chains from one sample sequenced in a study of shared clonotypes between healthy human individuals. The table came from immunoSEQ multiplex PCR; TCRdb's copy has only in-frame clones and leaves some out. In the table there are more than 2 million clones, 85% to 95% of which are singletons. The sample consisted of naive CD4+ T cells sorted from blood. The subset was: CD45RA+ positively selected. These receptors all come from a man between 18 and 35 years old in good health.

J is TRBJ2-1 and V is TRBV5-1, with D possibly TRBD1 on 6 matching bases. CDR3 length: 15 residues. V was trimmed by 3 bases and J by 5 bases, leaving 15 bases between them. Germline CDR1 is SGHRS and CDR2 is YFSETQ. In nucleotides, the CDR3 is TGCGCCAGCAGCTCGCAGGGGATTTGGGACAATGAGCAGTTCTTC. Protein sequence: CASSSQGIWDNEQFF.

The V call is TRBV6-1, the J call TRBJ2-3; 13 positions match TRBD2. Unmatched junction bases numbered 8, after V lost 4 bases and J lost 1 base. This CDR3 is 18 amino acids long. Germline V gene data show CDR1 as MNHNS and CDR2 as SASEGT. CDR3: CASSGPGLAGKGTDTQYF. DNA for the CDR3: TGTGCCAGCAGTGGGCCGGGACTAGCGGGGAAAGGCACAGATACGCAGTATTTT.

This clone appeared a single time. Other DNA sequences in the sample encode the same CDR3. V gene TRBV7-2 combines with J gene TRBJ1-2; possible D gene TRBD1, 5 bases. Germline V gives CDR1 SGHTA, CDR2 FQGNSA. The CDR3 runs to 14 residues. V lost 1 base and J 2 bases, leaving 8 bases between the germline ends. CDR3: CASSLEAGNYGYTF. For the CDR3, the DNA is TGTGCCAGCAGCTTAGAGGCAGGGAACTATGGCTACACCTTC. Full variable domain (outside the CDR3, taken from reference TRBV7-2 and TRBJ1-2): GAGVSQSPSNKVTEKGKDVELRCDPISGHTALYWYRQSLGQGLEFLIYFQGNSAPDKSGLPSDRFSAERTGGSVSTLTIQRTQQEDSAVYLCASSLEAGNYGYTFGSGTRLTVV.

The chain carries TRBV4-1 and TRBJ1-4; 8 nucleotides match TRBD1. This CDR3 has 15 amino acids. CDR1 and CDR2 (germline): MGHRA, YSYEKL. V shed 4 bases, J shed 4 bases, and the junction held 5 bases outside the gene matches. CDR3: CASSRQGIGNEKLFF. The CDR3 DNA sequence: TGCGCCAGCAGCCGACAGGGGATCGGTAATGAAAAACTGTTTTTT.

V and J are TRBV6-1 and TRBJ1-2; 9 nucleotides agree with TRBD1. Germline V CDR1 and CDR2: MNHNS, SASEGT. The CDR3 is 15 residues long. V trimming: 2 bases; J trimming: 4 bases; junction bases outside the gene matches: 5. CDR3: CASSEPPTGGYGYTF. The CDR3 DNA sequence: TGTGCCAGCAGTGAACCCCCGACAGGGGGCTATGGCTACACCTTC.

This sequence joins TRBV4-3 and TRBJ2-1; 11 bases fit TRBD2. J lost 0 bases, V lost 1 base, and 11 bases had no gene match. CDR1 and CDR2 (germline): LGHNA, YSLEER. This CDR3 has 20 amino acids. CDR3 loop: CASSQARTSGYLSSYNEQFF. The CDR3 DNA is TGCGCCAGCAGCCAAGCTCGGACTAGCGGGTACCTAAGCTCCTACAATGAGCAGTTCTTC.

The chain links TRBV4-3 to TRBJ2-3; no reliable D call. The CDR3 sequence is 16 residues long. Germline V gene data show CDR1 as LGHNA and CDR2 as YSLEER. Trimming took 0 bases from V and 1 from J, leaving 11 bases between them. CDR3 sequence: CASSQEAPGGTDTQYF. The CDR3 nucleotides are TGCGCCAGCAGCCAAGAGGCTCCCGGTGGCACAGATACGCAGTATTTT.

The J gene is TRBJ2-7, the V gene TRBV9; TRBD2 matches 10 bases. This CDR3 contains 17 residues. The germline gives CDR1 SGDLS, CDR2 YYNGEE. V shed 5 bases, J shed 4 bases, and the junction held 15 bases outside the gene matches. CDR3 sequence (DNA): TGTGCCAGCAGTAACGAACCCACTAGCGGGATTCTGTACGAGCAGTACTTC. Translated, it gives CASSNEPTSGILYEQYF. The entire variable domain, with the rest obtained from reference TRBV9 and TRBJ2-7, is as follows: DSGVTQTPKHLITATGQRVTLRCSPRSGDLSVYWYQQSLDQGLQFLIQYYNGEERAKGNILERFSAQQFPDLHSELNLSSLELGDSALYFCASSNEPTSGILYEQYFGPGTRLTVT.

The chain employs TRBV5-4 and TRBJ2-7, with 9 nucleotides matching TRBD1. The CDR3 contains 15 residues. V dropped 5 bases and J dropped 0; count of bases not matched to a gene: 6. Germline CDR1 and CDR2: SGHNT and YYREEE (reference sequence). CDR3 amino acids: CASRDGTGLSYEQYF. The CDR3 DNA is TGTGCCAGCAGAGACGGGACAGGGCTCTCCTACGAGCAGTACTTC.

The J gene is TRBJ2-1, the V gene TRBV5-4, with 7 bases that match TRBD1. Germline V CDR1 and CDR2: SGHNT, YYREEE (reference sequence). The V segment lost 0 bases and the J segment 6 bases; nucleotides outside the gene matches: 3. This CDR3 region has 14 residues. The CDR3 loop reads CASSLGQGGNEQFF. As DNA, the CDR3 is TGTGCCAGCAGCTTGGGACAGGGTGGCAATGAGCAGTTCTTC. Complete variable domain (other parts from reference TRBV5-4 and TRBJ2-1): ETGVTQSPTHLIKTRGQQVTLRCSSQSGHNTVSWYQQALGQGPQFIFQYYREEENGRGNFPPRFSGLQFPNYSSELNVNALELDDSALYLCASSLGQGGNEQFFGPGTRLTVL.

V usage is TRBV21-1 and J usage is TRBJ2-7. TRBV21-1 corresponds to a pseudogene. There are 15 residues in the CDR3. Here the CDR3 DNA reads TGTGCCAGCAGCCCGAAGATGGGGGAATCCTACGAGCAGTACTTC. Its protein product is CASSPKMGESYEQYF.

V gene TRBV7-9 combines with J gene TRBJ1-4; 7 bases align to TRBD1. The CDR3 length is 13 residues. Looked up from germline, CDR1 is SEHNR and CDR2 is FQNEAQ (reference sequence). Trimming cost V 4 bases and J 7 bases; bases outside gene matches: 3. This CDR3 is CASSSGTAEKLFF. CDR3 in DNA: TGTGCCAGCAGCTCCGGGACAGCTGAAAAACTGTTTTTT.

The rearrangement joins TRBV5-1 to TRBJ1-3; no clear D gene. V was pared by 2 bases and J by 0 bases, with 9 bases between. The CDR3 contains 15 residues. CDR1 and CDR2 from the germline V gene are SGHRS and YFSETQ. The CDR3 DNA reads TGCGCCAGCAGCTTTAACGCGGACTCTGGAAACACCATATATTTT. Encoded protein: CASSFNADSGNTIYF. Looking up the rest from reference TRBV5-1 and TRBJ1-3 gives the full variable domain: KAGVTQTPRYLIKTRGQQVTLSCSPISGHRSVSWYQQTPGQGLQFLFEYFSETQRNKGNFPGRFSGRQFSNSRSEMNVSTLELGDSALYLCASSFNADSGNTIYFGEGSWLTVV.

Note on this clone: An end of the junction does not agree with germline; a read error may underlie this. J is TRBJ2-7 and V is TRBV11-3, with 7 bases aligning to TRBD1. This CDR3 has 15 amino acids. Germline CDR1 and CDR2: SGHNT and YENEEA. The DNA of the CDR3 is TGTGCCAGCAGCATAGATGGGACAGTAGGTAACGAGCAGTACTTC. Protein: CASSIDGTVGNEQYF.

The chain joins TRBV6-1 to TRBJ2-7, with D perhaps TRBD1 (6 bases). The CDR3 loop spans 14 amino acids. Germline CDR1 reads MNHNS; CDR2 reads SASEGT. V was shortened by 4 bases and J by 6 bases, with 16 bases between the two germline ends. CDR3 coding DNA: TGTGCCAGCAGTGCCGCGGACAGATCGAGCGAGCAGTACTTC. Translation gives CASSAADRSSEQYF.

V usage is TRBV7-9 and J usage is TRBJ2-3; the match to TRBD2 covers 8 bases. This CDR3 is 16 amino acids long. Germline trimming cut 5 bases from V and 3 bases from J; bases unmatched to any gene: 10. CDR1 is SEHNR and CDR2 is FQNEAQ in the germline V gene (reference sequence). For the CDR3, the DNA is TGTGCCAGCAGCGCCGCGGGGGGCGGGGGAACAGATACGCAGTATTTT. Translated: CASSAAGGGGTDTQYF. Drawing the rest from reference TRBV7-9 and TRBJ2-3, the complete variable domain is DTGVSQNPRHKITKRGQNVTFRCDPISEHNRLYWYRQTLGQGPEFLTYFQNEAQLEKSRLLSDRFSAERPKGSFSTLEIQRTEQGDSAMYLCASSAAGGGGTDTQYFGPGTRLTVL.

The CDR3 sequence is CASSLGGTLNEKLFF. The CDR3 DNA is TGTGCCAGCAGCCTGGGCGGGACTTTGAATGAAAAACTGTTTTTT. V gene TRBV11-2 combines with J gene TRBJ1-4; perhaps TRBD1 as D (5 bases). CDR1 SGHAT and CDR2 FQNNGV come from the germline V gene. V lost 5 bases and J 5 bases, leaving 15 bases between the germline ends. The CDR3 extends over 15 amino acids.

This clone was seen many times. The J gene is TRBJ2-2, the V gene TRBV28, with 7 nucleotides matching TRBD1. V gave up 11 bases and J gave up 3 bases; unmatched junction bases: 3. The CDR3 length is 12 residues. CDR1 MDHEN and CDR2 SYDVKM come from the germline V gene. CDR3 DNA sequence: TGTGCCGCCACAGGGGACACCGGGGAGCTGTTTTTT. Translated: CAATGDTGELFF.

V is TRBV7-9 and J is TRBJ2-1; D remains ambiguous. V lost 5 bases and J lost 9, with 5 bases in between. Per the germline V gene, CDR1 is SEHNR and CDR2 is FQNEAQ (reference sequence). The CDR3 sequence is 10 residues long. CDR3 DNA sequence: TGTGCCAGCAGCAACGGTGAGCAGTTCTTC. This codes for CASSNGEQFF. Together with reference TRBV7-9 and TRBJ2-1, the CDR3 gives the full variable domain: DTGVSQNPRHKITKRGQNVTFRCDPISEHNRLYWYRQTLGQGPEFLTYFQNEAQLEKSRLLSDRFSAERPKGSFSTLEIQRTEQGDSAMYLCASSNGEQFFGPGTRLTVL.

The rearrangement joins TRBV29-1 to TRBJ2-3, with D hard to call. CDR3 length equals 14 residues. The V and J ends lost 4 bases and 4 bases respectively, with 15 bases between them. The germline CDR1 and CDR2 sequences are SQVTM and ANQGSEA. The CDR3 coding sequence is TGCAGCGTTGTCGGCAACCGGGCCTCAGATACGCAGTATTTT. Translated: CSVVGNRASDTQYF.

The V gene is TRBV7-9, the J gene TRBJ1-2; D not certain. This CDR3 has 16 amino acids. V was shortened by 2 bases and J by 7 bases, with 20 bases between the two germline ends. From germline, CDR1 is SEHNR and CDR2 FQNEAQ (reference sequence). CDR3 region: CASSLRTGPGFSGYTF. The CDR3 bases are TGTGCCAGCAGCTTAAGGACCGGCCCGGGTTTCTCTGGCTACACCTTC.

V usage is TRBV10-1 and J usage is TRBJ2-3; 8 bases align to TRBD2. This CDR3 is built from 14 residues. The germline gives CDR1 WNHNN, CDR2 SYGVQD (reference sequence). The J segment lost 8 bases and the V segment lost 5 bases, leaving 9 bases of the junction unmatched. The CDR3 spells CASSSGTSSGTQYF. In DNA, the CDR3 is TGCGCCAGCAGTTCCGGGACTAGTAGTGGTACGCAGTATTTT.

The J gene is TRBJ1-6, the V gene TRBV11-2, with 7 bases lining up with TRBD1. V gave up 1 base and J gave up 7 bases; unmatched junction bases: 4. The CDR3 loop spans 15 amino acids. Germline CDR1 is SGHAT and CDR2 is FQNNGV. CDR3 sequence (DNA): TGTGCCAGCAGCTTAGCAGGGGGTTGGAATTCACCCCTCCACTTT. Encoded protein: CASSLAGGWNSPLHF.